This T cell receptor beta chain appears in the sequencing data of a study of T-cell memory formation after mild COVID-19. In regard to this clonotype: Its antigen is undetermined.

Study-level findings and limits: Confirmation of SARS-CoV-2 specificity was lacking for second-wave clones peaking day 37.

This CDR3 has 12 amino acids. V lost 0 bases, J lost 3 bases, and 6 bases lay in between. Germline CDR1 GTSNPN, CDR2 SVGIG (reference sequence). TCRdb analysed the 5' RACE reads with MiXCR anew, one entry per CDR3 protein. This table has 450,000 or so distinct CDR3 sequences, roughly 25% appearing once. This clonotype was sampled from an adult woman who had mild COVID-19 (a few samples of this study predate the infection). Cell type and time point are not known. This rearrangement joins TRBV30 to TRBJ2-7; no reliable D call. Sequencing was performed on PBMCs or a T cell subset sorted from them (not recorded which). The CDR3 DNA is TGTGCCTGGAGTGTACAGTTCTACGAGCAGTACTTC. Translating it yields CAWSVQFYEQYF.